The 2 T cell receptor beta chains below all came from one sample that was sequenced in a study of T cells in Graves' hyperthyroidism and ophthalmopathy. Regions amplified from RNA transcripts were the TCR beta CDR3 regions. An initial round of RT-PCR targeting the TCR CDR3 relied on the HTBI primer set. From the multiplex PCR reads, TCRdb called clonotypes with MiXCR, one entry per CDR3 protein. The sample consists of 330,000 or so distinct CDR3 sequences, 15% to 20% of them appearing once. The sample taken for sequencing was blood. The receptors originated from a woman in her 40s with Graves' ophthalmopathy.

This clonotype was detected many times. The chain uses TRBV6-2 or TRBV6-3 and TRBJ2-7; D may be TRBD1 (6 bases). V shed 2 bases and J shed 5 bases, with 16 bases lying between them. The length of the CDR3 is 15 residues. CDR1 is MNHEY and CDR2 is SVGEGT in the germline V gene. Written as DNA, the CDR3 is TGTGCCAGCAGTTACCTACAGGGTCATTTCGACGAGCAGTACTTC. It is translated as CASSYLQGHFDEQYF.

This clonotype was counted many times. The J gene is TRBJ2-7, the V gene TRBV12-3 or TRBV12-4, with D tentatively TRBD1 (8 bases). Trimming shortened V by 4 bases and J by 7 bases, and 14 bases separated the two germline ends. The length of the CDR3 is 13 residues. The CDR3 DNA follows: TGTGCCAGCAGTTCAGGGGGCGGGGGTGAGCAGTACTTC. Translating it yields CASSSGGGGEQYF.